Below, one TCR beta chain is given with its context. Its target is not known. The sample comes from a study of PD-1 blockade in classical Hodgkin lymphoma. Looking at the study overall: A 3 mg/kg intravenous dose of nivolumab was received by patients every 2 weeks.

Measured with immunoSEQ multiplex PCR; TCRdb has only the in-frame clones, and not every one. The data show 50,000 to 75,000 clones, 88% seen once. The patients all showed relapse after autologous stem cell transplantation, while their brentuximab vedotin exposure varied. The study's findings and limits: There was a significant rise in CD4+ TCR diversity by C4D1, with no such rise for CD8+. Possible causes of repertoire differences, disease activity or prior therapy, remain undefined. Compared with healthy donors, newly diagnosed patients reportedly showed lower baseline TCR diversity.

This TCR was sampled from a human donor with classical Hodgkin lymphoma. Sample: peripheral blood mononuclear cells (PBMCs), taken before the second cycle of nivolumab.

This CDR3 reads CASSWGLGTGISGNTIYF. The CDR3 DNA sequence: TGTGCCAGCAGCTGGGGGCTCGGGACAGGGATCTCTGGAAACACCATATATTTT. The chain uses TRBV5-5 and TRBJ1-3; 9 bases fit TRBD1. Germline V CDR1 and CDR2: SGHKS, YYEKEE (reference sequence). With 3 bases clipped from V and 0 bases from J, the junction kept 10 bases outside the gene matches. This CDR3 has 18 amino acids.